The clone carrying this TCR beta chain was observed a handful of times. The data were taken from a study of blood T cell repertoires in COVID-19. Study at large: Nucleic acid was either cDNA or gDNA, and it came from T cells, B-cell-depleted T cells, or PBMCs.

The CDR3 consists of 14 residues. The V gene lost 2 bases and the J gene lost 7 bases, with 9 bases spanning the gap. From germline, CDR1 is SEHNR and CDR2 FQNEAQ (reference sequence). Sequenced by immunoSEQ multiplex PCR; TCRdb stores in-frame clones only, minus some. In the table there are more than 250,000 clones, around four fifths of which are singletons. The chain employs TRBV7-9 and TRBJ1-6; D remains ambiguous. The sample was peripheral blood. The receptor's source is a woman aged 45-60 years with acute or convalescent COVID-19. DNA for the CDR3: TGTGCCAGCAGCTTAAGCGACGACAATTCACCCCTCCACTTT. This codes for CASSLSDDNSPLHF.